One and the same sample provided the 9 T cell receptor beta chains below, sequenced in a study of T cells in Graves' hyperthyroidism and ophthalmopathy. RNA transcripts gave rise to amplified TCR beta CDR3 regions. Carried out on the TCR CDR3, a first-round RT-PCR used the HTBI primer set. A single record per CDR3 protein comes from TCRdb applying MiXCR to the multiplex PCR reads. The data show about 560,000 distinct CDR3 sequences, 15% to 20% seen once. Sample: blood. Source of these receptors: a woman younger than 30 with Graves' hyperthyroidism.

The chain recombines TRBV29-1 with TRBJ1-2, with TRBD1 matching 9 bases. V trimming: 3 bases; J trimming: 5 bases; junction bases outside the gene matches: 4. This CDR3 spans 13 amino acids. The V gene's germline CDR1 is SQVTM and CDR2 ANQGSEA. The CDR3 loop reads CSVDTGTGYGYTF. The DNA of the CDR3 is TGCAGCGTTGACACCGGGACAGGGTATGGCTACACCTTC.

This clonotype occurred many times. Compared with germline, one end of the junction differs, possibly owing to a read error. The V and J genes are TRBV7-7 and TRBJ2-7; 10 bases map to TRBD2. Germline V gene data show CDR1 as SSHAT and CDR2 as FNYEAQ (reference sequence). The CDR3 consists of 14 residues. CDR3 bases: TGTGCTAGCAGCTTAGATAGCGGGGGGTCTCGGCAGTACTTC. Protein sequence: CASSLDSGGSRQYF.

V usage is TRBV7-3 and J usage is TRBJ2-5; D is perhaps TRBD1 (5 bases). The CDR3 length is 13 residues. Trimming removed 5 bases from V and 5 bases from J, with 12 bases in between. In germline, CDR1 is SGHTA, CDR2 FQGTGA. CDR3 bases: TGTGCCAGCAGCATACAGGTTGGGGAGACCCAGTACTTC. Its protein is CASSIQVGETQYF.

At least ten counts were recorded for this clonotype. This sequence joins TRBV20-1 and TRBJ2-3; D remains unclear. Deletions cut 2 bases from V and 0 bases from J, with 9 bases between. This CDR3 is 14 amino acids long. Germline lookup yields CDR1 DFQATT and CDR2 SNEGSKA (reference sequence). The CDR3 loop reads CSARNSASTDTQYF. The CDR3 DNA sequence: TGCAGTGCTAGAAACTCGGCTAGCACAGATACGCAGTATTTT.

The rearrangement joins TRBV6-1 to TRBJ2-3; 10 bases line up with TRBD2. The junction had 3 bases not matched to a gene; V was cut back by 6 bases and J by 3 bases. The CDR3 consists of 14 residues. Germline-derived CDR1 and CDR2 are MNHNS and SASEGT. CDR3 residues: CASRISGGTDTQYF. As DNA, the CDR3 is TGTGCCAGCAGGATTAGCGGGGGGACAGATACGCAGTATTTT.

In DNA form, the CDR3 reads TGCAGTGCGGCGGGGCTAGCGGTTATAGATGAGCAGTACTTC. It translates to CSAAGLAVIDEQYF. This chain connects TRBV20-1 to TRBJ2-7, with TRBD2 matching over 7 bases. Per the germline V gene, CDR1 is DFQATT and CDR2 is SNEGSKA (reference sequence). This CDR3 is 14 amino acids long. V lost 6 bases and J lost 7; bases outside the gene matches: 15.

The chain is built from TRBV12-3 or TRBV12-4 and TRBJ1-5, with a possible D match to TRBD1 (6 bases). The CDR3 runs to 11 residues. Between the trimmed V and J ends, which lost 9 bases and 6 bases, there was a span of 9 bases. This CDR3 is CARWDIQPQHF. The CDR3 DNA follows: TGTGCCAGGTGGGACATTCAGCCCCAGCATTTT.

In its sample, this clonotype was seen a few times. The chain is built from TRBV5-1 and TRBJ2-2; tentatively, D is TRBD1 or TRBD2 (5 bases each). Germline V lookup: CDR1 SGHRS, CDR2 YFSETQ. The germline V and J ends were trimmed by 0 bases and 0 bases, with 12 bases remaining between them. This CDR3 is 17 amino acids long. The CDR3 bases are TGCGCCAGCAGCTTGGGGGGGAAAGTCGCGAACACCGGGGAGCTGTTTTTT. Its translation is CASSLGGKVANTGELFF.

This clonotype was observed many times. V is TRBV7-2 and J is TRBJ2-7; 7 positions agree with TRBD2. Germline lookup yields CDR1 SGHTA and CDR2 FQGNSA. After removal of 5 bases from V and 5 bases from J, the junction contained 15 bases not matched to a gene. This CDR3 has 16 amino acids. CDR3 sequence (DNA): TGTGCCAGCAGCGAAACCCACCGCGGGAGTCTCCACGAGCAGTACTTC. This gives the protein CASSETHRGSLHEQYF. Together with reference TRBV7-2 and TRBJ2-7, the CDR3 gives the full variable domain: GAGVSQSPSNKVTEKGKDVELRCDPISGHTALYWYRQSLGQGLEFLIYFQGNSAPDKSGLPSDRFSAERTGGSVSTLTIQRTQQEDSAVYLCASSETHRGSLHEQYFGPGTRLTVT.